This T cell receptor delta chain was recovered during a study of γδ T cells in repeated Plasmodium falciparum infection. Flow sorting of PBMC yielded separate Vgamma9/Vdelta2+ and Vdelta2-negative gammadelta T cell populations for bulk repertoire analysis. V lost 4 bases, J lost 4 bases, and 16 bases stayed unmatched. Germline loops: CDR1 TSWWSYY, CDR2 QGS. The CDR3 consists of 18 residues. As regards this clone: The mismatch at residue 5 between this DNA's translation and the TCRdb protein of a much larger clone likely reflects a read error; the protein shown is translated from the DNA.

TCRdb re-identified clones in the multiplex PCR reads via CATT. The sample lists around 86,000 delta-chain clones, around 1.4% occurring once. The sequence was obtained from a pool of human donors (malaria-infected and uninfected, not separated). The sample comprised gamma-delta T cells from blood. This rearrangement joins TRDV1 to TRDJ1, with 9 bases identical to TRDD3. No J gene is reported in TCRdb; it was inferred here by comparing the DNA with germline. In DNA form, the CDR3 reads TGTGCTCTTGGGGGACAACACCTCGAACTGGGGGAGCTCGATAAACTCATCTTT. Translating gives CALGGQHLELGELDKLIF.